In its sample, the clone carrying this T cell receptor (beta chain) was seen a few times. Its antigen is currently unknown. The data stem from a study of siplizumab effects on memory and regulatory T cells. The authors kept the mixed lymphocyte reaction cells in coculture at 37°C for five to six days. Mixed at 1:1 were responder PBMCs labelled with CFSE and stimulator PBMCs labelled with Violet Dye. Findings of the study overall: Unstimulated subsets accounted for the mapping of only a minor share of the clones that were alloreactive. The authors did not confirm suppressive function in proliferating Tregs from siplizumab cultures.

CDR3 length: 15 amino acids. CDR1 is MNHEY, CDR2 SMNVEV, per germline (reference sequence). V lost 0 bases and J lost 6, with 14 bases in between. Assaying covered some 10^5 TCR templates per sample. Clones were sequenced by immunoSEQ multiplex PCR, and TCRdb holds only the in-frame ones, with some missing. The sample includes 9,000 to 15,000 clones, 45% to 50% of them seen just once. The V and J genes are TRBV27 and TRBJ1-2; possible D gene TRBD1, 6 bases. This clonotype originated in a human donor in good health; the cells came from an allogeneic mixed lymphocyte reaction. Some clones in this sample may be carry-over from other donors' samples. Sequenced sample: CFSE-low (dividing) CD8+ T cells sorted from an allogeneic mixed lymphocyte reaction. In nucleotides, the CDR3 is TGTGCCAGCAGTTTATCCCGAGGGGGGCTCAATGGCTACACCTTC. Translation gives CASSLSRGGLNGYTF.